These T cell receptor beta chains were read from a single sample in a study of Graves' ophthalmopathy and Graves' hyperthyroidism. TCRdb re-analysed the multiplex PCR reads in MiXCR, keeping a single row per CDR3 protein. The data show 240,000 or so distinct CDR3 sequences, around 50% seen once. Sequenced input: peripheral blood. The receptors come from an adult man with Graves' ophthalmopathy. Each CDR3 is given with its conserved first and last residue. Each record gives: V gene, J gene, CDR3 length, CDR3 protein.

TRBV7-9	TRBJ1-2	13	CASSLYEFYGYTF
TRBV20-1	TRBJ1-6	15	CSLKPHRDHNSPLHF
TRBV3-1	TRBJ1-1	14	CASSPSLSLTEAFF
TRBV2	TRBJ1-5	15	CASSLFEGLDQPQHF
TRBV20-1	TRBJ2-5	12	CSATHVTETQYF
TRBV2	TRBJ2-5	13	CASRLGPRETQYF
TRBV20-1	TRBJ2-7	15	CSAREGIAGGGEQYF
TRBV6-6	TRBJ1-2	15	CASSYSRDRVDGYTF
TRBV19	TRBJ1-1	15	CASSLGQGQRTEAFF
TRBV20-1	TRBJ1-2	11	CSATGDYGYTF